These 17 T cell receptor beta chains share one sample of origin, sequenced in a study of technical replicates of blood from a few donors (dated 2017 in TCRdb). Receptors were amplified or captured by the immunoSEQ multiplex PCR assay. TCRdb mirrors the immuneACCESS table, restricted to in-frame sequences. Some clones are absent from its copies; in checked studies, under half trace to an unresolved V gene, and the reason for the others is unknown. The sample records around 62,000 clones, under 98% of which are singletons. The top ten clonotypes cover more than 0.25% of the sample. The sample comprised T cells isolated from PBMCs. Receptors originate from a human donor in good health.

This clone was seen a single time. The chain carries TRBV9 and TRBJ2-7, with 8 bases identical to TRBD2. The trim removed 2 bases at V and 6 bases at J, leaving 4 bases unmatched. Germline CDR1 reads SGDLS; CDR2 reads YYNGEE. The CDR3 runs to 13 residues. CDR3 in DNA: TGTGCCAGCAGCGTCGGGGGGGAGACCGAGCAGTACTTC. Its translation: CASSVGGETEQYF.

The CDR3 nucleotides are TGTGCCAGCTCAGCAAACGCCCCGGGACAGGGACCGGTCGAGCAGTACTTC. This gives the protein CASSANAPGQGPVEQYF. The J gene is TRBJ2-7, the V gene TRBV18, with TRBD1 matching over 9 bases. Germline V lookup: CDR1 KGHSH, CDR2 LQKENI. V shed 5 bases and J 6 bases; nucleotides not matched to a gene: 17. This CDR3 region has 17 residues. Full variable domain (remainder filled in from reference TRBV18 and TRBJ2-7): NAGVMQNPRHLVRRRGQEARLRCSPMKGHSHVYWYRQLPEEGLKFMVYLQKENIIDESGMPKERFSAEFPKEGPSILRIQQVVRGDSAAYFCASSANAPGQGPVEQYFGPGTRLTVT.

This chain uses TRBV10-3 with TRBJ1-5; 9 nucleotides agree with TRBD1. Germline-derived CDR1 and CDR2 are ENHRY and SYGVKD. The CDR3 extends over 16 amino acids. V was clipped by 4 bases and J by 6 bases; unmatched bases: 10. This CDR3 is CAISAAGTGILQPQHF. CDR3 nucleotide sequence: TGTGCCATCAGTGCAGCCGGGACAGGGATTCTTCAGCCCCAGCATTTT.

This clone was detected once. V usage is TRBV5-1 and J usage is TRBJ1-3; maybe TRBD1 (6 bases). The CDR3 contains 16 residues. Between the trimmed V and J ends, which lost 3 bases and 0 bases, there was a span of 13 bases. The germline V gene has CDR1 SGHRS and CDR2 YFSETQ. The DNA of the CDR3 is TGCGCCAGCAGCTCCTCGGGACAACTCTCTGGAAACACCATATATTTT. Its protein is CASSSSGQLSGNTIYF.

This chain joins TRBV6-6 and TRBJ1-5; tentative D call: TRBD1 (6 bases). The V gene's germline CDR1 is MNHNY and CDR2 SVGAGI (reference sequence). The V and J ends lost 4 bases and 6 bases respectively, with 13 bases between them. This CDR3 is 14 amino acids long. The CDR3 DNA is TGTGCCAGCAGTTCTACAGGGTACCGTCAGCCCCAGCATTTT. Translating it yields CASSSTGYRQPQHF.

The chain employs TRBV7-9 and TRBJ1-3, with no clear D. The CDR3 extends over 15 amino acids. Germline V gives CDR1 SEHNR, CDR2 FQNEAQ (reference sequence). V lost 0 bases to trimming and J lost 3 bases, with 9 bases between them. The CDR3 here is CASSLASSFGNTIYF. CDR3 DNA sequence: TGTGCCAGCAGCTTAGCATCTAGCTTTGGAAACACCATATATTTT.

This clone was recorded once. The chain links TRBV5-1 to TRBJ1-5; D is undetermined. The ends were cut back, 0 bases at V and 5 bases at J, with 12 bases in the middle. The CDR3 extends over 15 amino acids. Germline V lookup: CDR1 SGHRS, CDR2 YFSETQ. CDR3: CASSLDGGSDQPQHF. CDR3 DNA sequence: TGCGCCAGCAGCTTGGATGGCGGTTCGGATCAGCCCCAGCATTTT.

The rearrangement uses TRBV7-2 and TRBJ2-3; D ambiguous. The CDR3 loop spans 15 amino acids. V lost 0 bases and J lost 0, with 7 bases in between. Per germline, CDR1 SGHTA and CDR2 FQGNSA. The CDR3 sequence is CASSLATVSTDTQYF. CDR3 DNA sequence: TGTGCCAGCAGCTTAGCTACAGTAAGCACAGATACGCAGTATTTT.

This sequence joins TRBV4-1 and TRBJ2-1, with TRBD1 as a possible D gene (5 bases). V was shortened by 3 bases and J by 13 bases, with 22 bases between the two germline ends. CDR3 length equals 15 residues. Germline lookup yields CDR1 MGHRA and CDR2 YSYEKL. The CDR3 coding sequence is TGCGCCAGCAGCCATGAACCTCCAGGGATCCAAACCCAGTTCTTC. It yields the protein CASSHEPPGIQTQFF.

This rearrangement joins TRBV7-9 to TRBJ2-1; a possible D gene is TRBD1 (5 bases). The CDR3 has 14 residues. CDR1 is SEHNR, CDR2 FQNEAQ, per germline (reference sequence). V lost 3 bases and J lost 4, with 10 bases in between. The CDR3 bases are TGTGCCAGCAGCTTGGACACTTCTTACAATGAGCAGTTCTTC. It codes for CASSLDTSYNEQFF.

In nucleotides, the CDR3 is TGTGCCAGCAGTGAAGTTTGGACAGGGACGGAGCAGTACTTC. It encodes CASSEVWTGTEQYF. The rearrangement links TRBV6-1 to TRBJ2-7; 8 nucleotides agree with TRBD1. The ends lost 1 base at V and 7 bases at J; junction bases unmatched: 6. The CDR3 has 14 residues. The V gene's germline CDR1 is MNHNS and CDR2 SASEGT.

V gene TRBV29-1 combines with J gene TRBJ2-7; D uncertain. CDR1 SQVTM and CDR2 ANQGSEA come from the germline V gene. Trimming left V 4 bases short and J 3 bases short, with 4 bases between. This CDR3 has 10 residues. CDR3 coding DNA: TGCAGCGTTGGAGGCTACGAGCAGTACTTC. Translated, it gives CSVGGYEQYF.

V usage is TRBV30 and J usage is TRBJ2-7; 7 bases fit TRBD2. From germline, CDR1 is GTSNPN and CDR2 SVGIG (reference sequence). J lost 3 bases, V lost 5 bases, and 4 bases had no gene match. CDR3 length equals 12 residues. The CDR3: CAWGLGYYEQYF. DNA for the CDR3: TGTGCCTGGGGACTAGGATACTACGAGCAGTACTTC.

CDR3 in DNA: TGTGCCTGGAGTTTAGTGAAACTGGCTGAAGCTTTCTTT. This translates into CAWSLVKLAEAFF. This chain links TRBV30 with TRBJ1-1; D gene unclear. Trimming cost V 2 bases and J 6 bases, with 13 bases left between them. Germline loops: CDR1 GTSNPN, CDR2 SVGIG (reference sequence). The CDR3 loop spans 13 amino acids.

The CDR3 is CASSSGQGGNQPQHF. CDR3 nucleotide sequence: TGTGCCAGTAGTAGTGGACAGGGCGGCAATCAGCCCCAGCATTTT. This chain joins TRBV19 and TRBJ1-5; 8 bases are a match to TRBD1. The CDR3 sequence is 15 residues long. CDR1 is LNHDA, CDR2 SQIVND, per germline (reference sequence). V shed 4 bases and J 2 bases; nucleotides not matched to a gene: 4.

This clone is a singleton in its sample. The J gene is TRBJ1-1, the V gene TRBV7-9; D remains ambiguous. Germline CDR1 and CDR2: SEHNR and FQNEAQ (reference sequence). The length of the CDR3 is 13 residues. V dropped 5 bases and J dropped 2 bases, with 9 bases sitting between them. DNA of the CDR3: TGTGCCAGCAGCCTCTTCCTTAACACTGAAGCTTTCTTT. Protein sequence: CASSLFLNTEAFF.

Here the CDR3 DNA reads TGTGCCAGCAGCTTGGGCGCAAACAGGGCAAAGGCGGGAAACACCATATATTTT. Protein: CASSLGANRAKAGNTIYF. The chain recombines TRBV5-6 with TRBJ1-3, with a tentative D call TRBD1 (6 bases). Trimming removed 0 bases from V and 4 bases from J, with 20 bases in between. CDR3 length equals 18 residues. Germline V gene data show CDR1 as SGHDT and CDR2 as YYEEEE.